This is a list of T cell receptor beta chains from one sample in a study of blood T cell repertoires in COVID-19. This table comes from immunoSEQ multiplex PCR, and its TCRdb copy is limited to in-frame clones, with some not included. Of tens of thousands of clones in the sample, more than 85% are singletons; the top ten hold more than 4.5%. Specimen: peripheral blood. All receptors come from an older man in a cohort sampled during active COVID-19. The CDR3 runs from the conserved cysteine through the conserved F or W. Each record gives: J gene, V gene, CDR3 length, clone size, D gene, CDR3 protein, CDR3 DNA. A D gene is named only where the DNA matches it firmly. Where a row states a size, it is once, few, many or the class of an expanded clone; other rows omit it.

TRBJ2-3,TRBV6-5,12,NA,NA,CASSYKAGTQYF,TGTGCCAGCAGTTACAAAGCTGGTACGCAGTATTTT
TRBJ1-1,TRBV27,14,NA,NA,CASSFRVENTEAFF,TGTGCCAGCAGTTTTCGGGTGGAAAACACTGAAGCTTTCTTT
TRBJ1-2,TRBV7-2,13,few,NA,CASSLGSFYGYTF,TGTGCCAGCAGCCTTGGTAGTTTCTATGGCTACACCTTC
TRBJ2-3,TRBV5-4,16,NA,TRBD2,CASSGRLAGKSDTQYF,TGTGCCAGCAGCGGAAGACTAGCGGGAAAGTCAGATACGCAGTATTTT
TRBJ2-7,TRBV3-1/TRBV3-2,14,once,TRBD2,CASSPQSGGYEQYF,TGTGCCAGCAGCCCTCAGAGCGGGGGCTACGAGCAGTACTTC
TRBJ2-5,TRBV7-9,19,NA,NA,CASSLGAVGAGTLKETQYF,TGTGCCAGCAGCTTAGGAGCGGTGGGGGCCGGAACTCTCAAAGAGACCCAGTACTTC
TRBJ1-5,TRBV7-9,15,NA,NA,CASSLGRGGNQPQHF,TGTGCCAGCAGCTTAGGTCGGGGGGGTAATCAGCCCCAGCATTTT
TRBJ2-7,TRBV18,14,NA,NA,CASSPTQFVYEQYF,TGTGCCAGCTCACCAACACAGTTTGTCTACGAGCAGTACTTC
TRBJ1-3,TRBV18,17,few,NA,CASSPIPPTDSGNTIYF,TGTGCCAGCTCACCAATCCCCCCGACAGACTCTGGAAACACCATATATTTT
TRBJ1-2,TRBV27,14,NA,TRBD1,CASTRTGPGYGYTF,TGTGCCAGCACCAGGACAGGGCCAGGCTATGGCTACACCTTC
TRBJ2-1,TRBV7-2,15,NA,NA,CASSLGTYTGNEQFF,TGTGCCAGCAGCTTGGGGACTTACACCGGTAATGAGCAGTTCTTC
TRBJ2-3,TRBV25-1,15,NA,TRBD2,CASSRASGSTDTQYF,TGTGCCAGCTCCAGGGCTAGCGGGAGCACAGATACGCAGTATTTT
TRBJ2-7,TRBV24-1,15,NA,NA,CATSDFWGTSYEQYF,TGTGCCACCAGTGATTTCTGGGGGACATCCTACGAGCAGTACTTC
TRBJ1-3,TRBV20-1,15,few,NA,CSASPGQSSGNTIYF,TGCAGTGCTAGTCCGGGACAAAGCTCTGGAAACACCATATATTTT
TRBJ2-5,TRBV10-2,13,NA,TRBD1,CATQQGALETQYF,TGCGCCACACAGCAGGGGGCTCTAGAGACCCAGTACTTC
TRBJ1-1,TRBV9,13,NA,NA,CASSVAEYTEAFF,TGTGCCAGCAGCGTAGCGGAGTACACTGAAGCTTTCTTT
TRBJ2-1,TRBV7-3,15,NA,TRBD2,CASSLTSGVYNEQFF,TGTGCCAGCAGCTTAACTAGCGGGGTTTACAATGAGCAGTTCTTC
TRBJ2-1,TRBV7-2,16,NA,NA,CASSLVGRGDYNEQFF,TGTGCCAGCAGCTTAGTCGGGAGAGGCGACTACAATGAGCAGTTCTTC
TRBJ1-1,TRBV24-1,16,NA,TRBD1,CATSVWTGGMNTEAFF,TGTGCCACCAGTGTGTGGACAGGCGGGATGAACACTGAAGCTTTCTTT
TRBJ1-5,TRBV7-6,16,NA,NA,CASSPQGRDINQPQHF,TGTGCCAGCAGCCCCCAAGGCAGGGACATCAATCAGCCCCAGCATTTT
TRBJ2-7,TRBV11-2,11,NA,NA,CASNQAHEQYF,TGTGCCAGCAACCAGGCCCACGAGCAGTACTTC